The 10 T cell receptor beta chains reported below all come from one sample, sequenced in a study of T-cell reconstitution after alpha-beta-depleted transplantation in children. Using unique molecular identifiers, the investigators prepared the TCRbeta library. From the PCR reads, TCRdb called clonotypes with MiXCR, one entry per CDR3 protein. The data show around 670,000 distinct CDR3 sequences, around 14% seen once. The material sequenced was PBMCs, taken before TCRalphabeta/CD19-depleted stem cell transplant. The receptor source for this set is a girl aged 2 to 9 with congenital amegakaryocytic thrombocytopenia, due to receive a stem cell transplant.

The chain uses TRBV5-6 and TRBJ2-1, with 10 bases aligning to TRBD2. The CDR3 has 16 residues. Germline lookup yields CDR1 SGHDT and CDR2 YYEEEE. V trimming: 3 bases; J trimming: 6 bases; junction bases outside the gene matches: 9. CDR3 sequence reads: CASSYPISGRANEQFF. CDR3 nucleotide sequence: TGTGCCAGCAGCTACCCGATCAGCGGGAGGGCCAATGAGCAGTTCTTC.

The sample holds many counts of this clonotype. The rearrangement joins TRBV6-1 to TRBJ1-1; maybe TRBD1 (5 bases). Trimming took 4 bases from V and 0 from J, leaving 6 bases between them. There are 13 residues in the CDR3. The V gene's germline CDR1 is MNHNS and CDR2 SASEGT. CDR3 DNA sequence: TGTGCCAGCAGTGCAGGGATGAACACTGAAGCTTTCTTT. Translation: CASSAGMNTEAFF.

This clonotype has more than one count but fewer than ten. The chain joins TRBV5-1 to TRBJ2-7; 9 bases are a match to TRBD2. This CDR3 contains 17 residues. The germline gives CDR1 SGHRS, CDR2 YFSETQ. V shed 2 bases, J shed 0 bases, and the junction held 9 bases outside the gene matches. The CDR3 region has the DNA TGCGCCAGCAGCTTTAGCGGGAGTCTCGACCCCTCCTACGAGCAGTACTTC. As protein: CASSFSGSLDPSYEQYF.

The chain carries TRBV7-2 and TRBJ2-3, with 13 bases fitting TRBD2. The CDR3 has 13 amino acids. V trimming: 2 bases; J trimming: 14 bases; junction bases outside the gene matches: 4. Germline V gene lookup returns CDR1 SGHTA and CDR2 FQGNSA. CDR3 nucleotide sequence: TGTGCCAGCAGCTTACGGACTAGCGGGAGAGGGTATTTT. It codes for CASSLRTSGRGYF.

The table lists this clonotype with a few counts. The chain uses TRBV12-3 or TRBV12-4 and TRBJ1-2, with a possible D match to TRBD1 (5 bases). The CDR3 is made up of 14 amino acids. V was pared by 7 bases and J by 8 bases, with 20 bases between. CDR3 amino acids: CASTWAREDGGYTF. CDR3 nucleotides: TGTGCCAGCACTTGGGCCAGGGAAGACGGAGGCTACACCTTC.

This clonotype was seen many times. The chain combines TRBV11-2 with TRBJ1-1; no definite D call. V lost 2 bases to trimming and J lost 4 bases, with 11 bases between them. The V gene's germline CDR1 is SGHAT and CDR2 FQNNGV. CDR3 length: 14 amino acids. Here the CDR3 DNA reads TGTGCCAGCAGCTTAAGCGGGGTGGGCACTGAAGCTTTCTTT. Its translation is CASSLSGVGTEAFF.

This clonotype came up many times. The rearrangement joins TRBV15 to TRBJ2-7; 7 nucleotides line up with TRBD1. CDR3 size: 13 residues. Germline V gene lookup returns CDR1 LNHNV and CDR2 YYDKDF (reference sequence). V gave up 8 bases and J gave up 3 bases; unmatched junction bases: 7. CDR3 in DNA: TGTGCCACCCGACAGGGCGGGTACTACGAGCAGTACTTC. Amino acid sequence: CATRQGGYYEQYF.

In this sample, this clonotype turned up many times. The V gene is TRBV20-1, the J gene TRBJ1-5, with D unclear. From germline, CDR1 is DFQATT and CDR2 SNEGSKA (reference sequence). Deletions cut 0 bases from V and 0 bases from J, with 15 bases between. CDR3 length: 17 residues. CDR3 bases: TGCAGTGCTAGAGATCGGAGAGGGTTTTATAGCAATCAGCCCCAGCATTTT. It encodes CSARDRRGFYSNQPQHF.

This clonotype has a count of ten or more. The V and J genes are TRBV20-1 and TRBJ1-5; the D is unclear. V gave up 6 bases and J gave up 0 bases, with 12 bases separating them. CDR1 is DFQATT and CDR2 is SNEGSKA in the germline V gene (reference sequence). The CDR3 has 14 residues. CDR3 loop: CSAFPAYSNQPQHF. The DNA of the CDR3 is TGCAGTGCCTTCCCCGCTTATAGCAATCAGCCCCAGCATTTT.

This clonotype was detected ten times or more. V usage is TRBV7-8 and J usage is TRBJ2-7; 10 bases align to TRBD2. This CDR3 comprises 13 residues. CDR1 is SGHVS, CDR2 FQNEAQ, per germline. V lost 5 bases, J lost 3 bases, and 1 base stayed unmatched. The CDR3 here is CASSGTSDYEQYF. CDR3 nucleotide sequence: TGTGCCAGCAGCGGGACTAGCGACTACGAGCAGTACTTC.